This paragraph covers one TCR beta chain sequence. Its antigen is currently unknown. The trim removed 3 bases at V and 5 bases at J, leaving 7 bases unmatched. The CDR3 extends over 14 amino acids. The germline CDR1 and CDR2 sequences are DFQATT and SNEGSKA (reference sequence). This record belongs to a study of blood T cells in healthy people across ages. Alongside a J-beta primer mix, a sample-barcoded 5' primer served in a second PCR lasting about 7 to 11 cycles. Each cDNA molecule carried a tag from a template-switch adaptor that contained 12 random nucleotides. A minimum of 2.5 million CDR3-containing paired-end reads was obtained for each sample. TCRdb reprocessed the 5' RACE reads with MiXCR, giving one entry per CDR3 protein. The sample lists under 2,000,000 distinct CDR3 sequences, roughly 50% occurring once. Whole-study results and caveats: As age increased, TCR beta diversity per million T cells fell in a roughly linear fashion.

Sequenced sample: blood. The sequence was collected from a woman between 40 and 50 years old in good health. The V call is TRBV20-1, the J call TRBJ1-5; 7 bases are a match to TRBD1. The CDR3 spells CSARKKTGYQPQHF. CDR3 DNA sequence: TGCAGTGCTAGGAAAAAGACAGGGTATCAGCCCCAGCATTTT.